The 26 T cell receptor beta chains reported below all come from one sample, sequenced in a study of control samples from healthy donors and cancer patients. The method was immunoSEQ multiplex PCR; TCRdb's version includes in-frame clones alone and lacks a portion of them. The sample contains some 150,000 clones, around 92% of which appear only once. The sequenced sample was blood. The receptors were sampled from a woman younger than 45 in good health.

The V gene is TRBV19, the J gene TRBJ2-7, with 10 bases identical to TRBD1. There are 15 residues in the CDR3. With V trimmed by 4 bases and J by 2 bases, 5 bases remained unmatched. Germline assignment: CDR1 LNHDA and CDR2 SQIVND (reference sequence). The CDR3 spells CASSTPGQGAYEQYF. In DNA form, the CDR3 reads TGTGCCAGTAGTACCCCCGGACAGGGGGCCTACGAGCAGTACTTC.

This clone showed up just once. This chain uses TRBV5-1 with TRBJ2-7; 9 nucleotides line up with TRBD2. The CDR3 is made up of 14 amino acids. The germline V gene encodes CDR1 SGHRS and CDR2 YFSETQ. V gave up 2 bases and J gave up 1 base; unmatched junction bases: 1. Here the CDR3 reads CASSFSGGSYEQYF. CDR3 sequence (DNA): TGCGCCAGCAGCTTTAGCGGGGGATCCTACGAGCAGTACTTC.

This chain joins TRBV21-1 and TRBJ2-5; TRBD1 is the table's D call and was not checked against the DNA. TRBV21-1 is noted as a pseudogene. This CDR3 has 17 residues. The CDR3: CASSKGDRGKYQETQYF. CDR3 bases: TGTGCCAGCAGCAAAGGGGACAGGGGTAAGTACCAAGAGACCCAGTACTTC.

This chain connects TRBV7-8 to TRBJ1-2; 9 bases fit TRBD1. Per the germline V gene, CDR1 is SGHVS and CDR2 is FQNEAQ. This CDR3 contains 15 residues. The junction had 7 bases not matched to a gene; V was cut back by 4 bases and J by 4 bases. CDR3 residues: CASSSPGQGSYGYTF. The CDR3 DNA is TGTGCCAGCAGCTCTCCGGGACAGGGTTCCTATGGCTACACCTTC. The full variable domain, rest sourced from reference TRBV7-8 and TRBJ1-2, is GAGVSQSPRYKVAKRGQDVALRCDPISGHVSLFWYQQALGQGPEFLTYFQNEAQLDKSGLPSDRFFAERPEGSVSTLKIQRTQQEDSAVYLCASSSPGQGSYGYTFGSGTRLTVV.

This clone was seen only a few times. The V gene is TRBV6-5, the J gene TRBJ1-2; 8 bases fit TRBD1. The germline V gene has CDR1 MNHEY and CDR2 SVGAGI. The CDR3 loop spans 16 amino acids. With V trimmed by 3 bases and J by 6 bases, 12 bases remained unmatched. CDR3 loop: CASSYRDRPGGNGYTF. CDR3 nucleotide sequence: TGTGCCAGCAGTTATCGGGACAGGCCGGGAGGAAATGGCTACACCTTC.

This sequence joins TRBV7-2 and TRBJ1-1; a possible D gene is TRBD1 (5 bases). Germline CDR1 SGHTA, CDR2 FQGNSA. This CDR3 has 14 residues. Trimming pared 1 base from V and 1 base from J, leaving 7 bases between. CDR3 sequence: CASSLVRGNTEAFF. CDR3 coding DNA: TGTGCCAGCAGCTTAGTTAGGGGGAACACTGAAGCTTTCTTT.

The CDR3: CATSDFGGTGSRGYTF. CDR3 bases: TGTGCCACCAGTGATTTCGGAGGGACAGGGTCTCGTGGCTACACCTTC. This chain connects TRBV24-1 to TRBJ1-2, with TRBD1 matching over 9 bases. The CDR3 loop spans 16 amino acids. Germline lookup yields CDR1 KGHDR and CDR2 SFDVKD. J lost 7 bases, V lost 1 base, and 9 bases had no gene match.

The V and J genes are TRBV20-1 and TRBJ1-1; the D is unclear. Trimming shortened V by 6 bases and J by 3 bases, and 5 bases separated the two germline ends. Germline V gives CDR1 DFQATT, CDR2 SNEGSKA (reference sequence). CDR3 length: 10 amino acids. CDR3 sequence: CSAGDTEAFF. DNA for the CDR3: TGCAGTGCCGGGGACACTGAAGCTTTCTTT.

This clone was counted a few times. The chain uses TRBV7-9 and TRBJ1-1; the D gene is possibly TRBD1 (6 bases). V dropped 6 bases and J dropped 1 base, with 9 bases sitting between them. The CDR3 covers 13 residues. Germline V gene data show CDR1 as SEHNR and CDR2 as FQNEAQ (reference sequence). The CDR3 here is CASSPQGNTEAFF. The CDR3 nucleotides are TGTGCCAGCAGTCCACAGGGGAACACTGAAGCTTTCTTT.

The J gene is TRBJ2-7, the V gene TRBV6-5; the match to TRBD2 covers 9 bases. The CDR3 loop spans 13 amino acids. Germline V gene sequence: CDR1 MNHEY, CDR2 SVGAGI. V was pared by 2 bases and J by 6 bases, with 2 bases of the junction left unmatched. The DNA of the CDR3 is TGTGCCAGCAGTTACGGCGGGAGGGGCGAGCAGTACTTC. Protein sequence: CASSYGGRGEQYF.

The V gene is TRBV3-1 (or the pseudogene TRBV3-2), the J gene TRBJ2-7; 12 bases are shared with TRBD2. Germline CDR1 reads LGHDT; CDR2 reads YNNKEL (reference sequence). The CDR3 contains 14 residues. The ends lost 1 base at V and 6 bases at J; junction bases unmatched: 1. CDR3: CASSQVLAGGEQYF. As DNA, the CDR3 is TGTGCCAGCAGCCAAGTACTAGCGGGAGGCGAGCAGTACTTC.

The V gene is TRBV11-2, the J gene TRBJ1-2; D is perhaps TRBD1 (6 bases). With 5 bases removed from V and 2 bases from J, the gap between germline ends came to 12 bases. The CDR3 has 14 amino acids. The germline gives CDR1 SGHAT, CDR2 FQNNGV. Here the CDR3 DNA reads TGTGCCAGCAGCACCCGGGACAACAACTATGGCTACACCTTC. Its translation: CASSTRDNNYGYTF.

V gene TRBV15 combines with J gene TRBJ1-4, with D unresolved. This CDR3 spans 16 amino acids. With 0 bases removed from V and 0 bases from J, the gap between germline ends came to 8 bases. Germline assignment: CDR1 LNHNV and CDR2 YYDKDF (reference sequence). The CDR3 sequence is CATSRDLGATNEKLFF. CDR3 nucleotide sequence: TGTGCCACCAGCAGAGATCTAGGTGCAACTAATGAAAAACTGTTTTTT. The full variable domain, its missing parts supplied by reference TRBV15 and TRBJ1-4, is DAMVIQNPRYQVTQFGKPVTLSCSQTLNHNVMYWYQQKSSQAPKLLFHYYDKDFNNEADTPDNFQSRRPNTSFCFLDIRSPGLGDTAMYLCATSRDLGATNEKLFFGSGTQLSVL.

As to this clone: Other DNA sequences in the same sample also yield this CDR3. In DNA, the CDR3 is TGTGCCTGGAGTGTGGGGGGTAGCAATCAGCCCCAGCATTTT. Translation: CAWSVGGSNQPQHF. V is TRBV30 and J is TRBJ1-5; perhaps TRBD1 as D (5 bases). The V end lost 0 bases, the J end lost 0 bases, and 6 bases lay between the germline ends. Germline values: CDR1 GTSNPN, CDR2 SVGIG (reference sequence). CDR3 length equals 14 residues. The full variable domain, completed using reference TRBV30 and TRBJ1-5, is SQTIHQWPATLVQPVGSPLSLECTVEGTSNPNLYWYRQAAGRGLQLLFYSVGIGQISSEVPQNLSASRPQDRQFILSSKKLLLSDSGFYLCAWSVGGSNQPQHFGDGTRLSIL.

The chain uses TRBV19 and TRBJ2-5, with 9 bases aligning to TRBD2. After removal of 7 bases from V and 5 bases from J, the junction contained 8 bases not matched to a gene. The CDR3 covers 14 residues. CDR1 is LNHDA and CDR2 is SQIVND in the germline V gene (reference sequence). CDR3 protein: CASKERGARETQYF. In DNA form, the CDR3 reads TGTGCCAGTAAGGAGCGGGGGGCCAGGGAGACCCAGTACTTC.

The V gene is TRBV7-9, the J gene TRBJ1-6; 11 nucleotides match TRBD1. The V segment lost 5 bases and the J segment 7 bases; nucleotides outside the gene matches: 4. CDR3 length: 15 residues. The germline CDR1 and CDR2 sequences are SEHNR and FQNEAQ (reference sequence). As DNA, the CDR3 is TGTGCCAGCAGCGGAGGGACAGGGGGGAATTCACCCCTCCACTTT. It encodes CASSGGTGGNSPLHF.

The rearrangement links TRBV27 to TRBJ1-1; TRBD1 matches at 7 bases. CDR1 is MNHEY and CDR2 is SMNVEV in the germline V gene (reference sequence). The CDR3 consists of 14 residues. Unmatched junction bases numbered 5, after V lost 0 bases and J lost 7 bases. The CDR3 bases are TGTGCCAGCAGTTTATCGACAGGGTACGGTGAAGCTTTCTTT. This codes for CASSLSTGYGEAFF.

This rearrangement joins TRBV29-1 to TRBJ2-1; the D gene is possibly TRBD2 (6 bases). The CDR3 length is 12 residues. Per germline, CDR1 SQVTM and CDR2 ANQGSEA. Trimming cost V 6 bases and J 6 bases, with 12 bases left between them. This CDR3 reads CSVGGLSNEQFF. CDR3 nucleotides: TGCAGCGTCGGAGGACTATCCAATGAGCAGTTCTTC.

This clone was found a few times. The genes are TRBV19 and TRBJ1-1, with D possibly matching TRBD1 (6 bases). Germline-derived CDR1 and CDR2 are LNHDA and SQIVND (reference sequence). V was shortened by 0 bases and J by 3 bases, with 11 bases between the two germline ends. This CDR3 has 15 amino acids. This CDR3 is CASSIEPGTHTEAFF. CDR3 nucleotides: TGTGCCAGTAGTATAGAACCCGGGACACACACTGAAGCTTTCTTT.

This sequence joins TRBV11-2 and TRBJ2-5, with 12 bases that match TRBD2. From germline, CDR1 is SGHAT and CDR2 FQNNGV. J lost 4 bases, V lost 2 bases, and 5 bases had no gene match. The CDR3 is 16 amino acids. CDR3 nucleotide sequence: TGTGCCAGCAGCTTACAGCCTAGCGGGGGGGGAGAGACCCAGTACTTC. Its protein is CASSLQPSGGGETQYF.

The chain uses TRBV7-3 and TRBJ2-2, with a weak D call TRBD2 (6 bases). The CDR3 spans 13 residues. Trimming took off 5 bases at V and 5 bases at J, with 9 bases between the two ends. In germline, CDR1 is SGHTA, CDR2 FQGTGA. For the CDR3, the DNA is TGTGCCAGCAGCCGTAGCGGTACCGGGGAGCTGTTTTTT. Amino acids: CASSRSGTGELFF.

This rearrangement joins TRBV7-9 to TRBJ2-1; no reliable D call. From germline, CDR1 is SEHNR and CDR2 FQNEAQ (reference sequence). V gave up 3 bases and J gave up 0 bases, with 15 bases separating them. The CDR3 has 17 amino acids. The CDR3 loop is CASSFSGAPSSYNEQFF. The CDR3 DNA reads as TGTGCCAGCAGCTTTAGTGGAGCGCCCAGCTCCTACAATGAGCAGTTCTTC.

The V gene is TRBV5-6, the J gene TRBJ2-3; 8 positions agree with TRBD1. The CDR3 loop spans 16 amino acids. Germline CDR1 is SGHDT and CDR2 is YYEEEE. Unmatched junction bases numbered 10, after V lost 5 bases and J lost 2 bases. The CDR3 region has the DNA TGTGCCAGCAGTACCAACCGGGACAGGCCCACAGATACGCAGTATTTT. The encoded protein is CASSTNRDRPTDTQYF. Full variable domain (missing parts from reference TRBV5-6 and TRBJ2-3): DAGVTQSPTHLIKTRGQQVTLRCSPKSGHDTVSWYQQALGQGPQFIFQYYEEEERQRGNFPDRFSGHQFPNYSSELNVNALLLGDSALYLCASSTNRDRPTDTQYFGPGTRLTVL.

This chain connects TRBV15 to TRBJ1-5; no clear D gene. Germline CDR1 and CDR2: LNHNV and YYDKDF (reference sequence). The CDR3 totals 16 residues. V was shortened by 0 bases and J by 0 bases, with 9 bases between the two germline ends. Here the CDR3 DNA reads TGTGCCACCAGCAGAGACAGGCTCTATAGCAATCAGCCCCAGCATTTT. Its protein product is CATSRDRLYSNQPQHF.

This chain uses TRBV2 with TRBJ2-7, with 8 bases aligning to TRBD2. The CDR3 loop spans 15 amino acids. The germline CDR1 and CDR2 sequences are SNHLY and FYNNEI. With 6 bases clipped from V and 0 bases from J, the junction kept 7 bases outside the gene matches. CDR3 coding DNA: TGTGCCAGCAGGCTCGCCGGGACTAGCTCCTACGAGCAGTACTTC. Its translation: CASRLAGTSSYEQYF.

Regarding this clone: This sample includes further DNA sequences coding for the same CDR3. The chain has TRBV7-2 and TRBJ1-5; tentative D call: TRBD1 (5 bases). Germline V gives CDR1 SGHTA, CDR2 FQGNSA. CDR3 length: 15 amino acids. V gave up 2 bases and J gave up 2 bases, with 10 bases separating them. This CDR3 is CASSLSGGGNQPQHF. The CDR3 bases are TGTGCCAGCAGCTTATCGGGAGGGGGCAATCAGCCCCAGCATTTT.